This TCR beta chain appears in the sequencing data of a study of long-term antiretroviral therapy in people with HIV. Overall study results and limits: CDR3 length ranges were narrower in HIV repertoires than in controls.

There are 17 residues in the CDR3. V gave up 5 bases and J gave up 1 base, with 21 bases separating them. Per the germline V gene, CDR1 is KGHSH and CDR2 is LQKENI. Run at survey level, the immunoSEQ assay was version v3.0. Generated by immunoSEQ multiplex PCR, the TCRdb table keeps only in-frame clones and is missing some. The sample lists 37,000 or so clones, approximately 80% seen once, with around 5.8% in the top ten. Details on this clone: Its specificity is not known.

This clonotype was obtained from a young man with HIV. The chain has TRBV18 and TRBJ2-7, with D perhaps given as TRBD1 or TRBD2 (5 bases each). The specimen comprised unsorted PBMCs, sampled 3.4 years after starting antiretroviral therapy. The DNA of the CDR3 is TGTGCCAGCTCAAATTATGCCGGGACCCCTTTTTCCTACGAGCAGTACTTC. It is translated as CASSNYAGTPFSYEQYF.